Below are 20 T cell receptor beta chains sequenced from a single sample in a study of blood T cell repertoires in COVID-19. Produced via immunoSEQ multiplex PCR; TCRdb's table is partial and in-frame only. Of over 200,000 clones listed, about 91% were seen once; the top ten hold approximately 2.3%. Material for sequencing was PBMCs or T cells enriched from blood (not recorded which). These receptors were collected from a woman aged 35 to 49 with acute COVID-19.

This CDR3 is CASSLKTGDTGELFF. CDR3 nucleotide sequence: TGTGCCAGCAGCTTAAAGACAGGGGACACCGGGGAGCTGTTTTTT. The V gene is TRBV5-4, the J gene TRBJ2-2; 8 nucleotides agree with TRBD1. CDR3 length equals 15 residues. The germline gives CDR1 SGHNT, CDR2 YYREEE (reference sequence). Trimming cost V 2 bases and J 3 bases; bases outside gene matches: 3.

This chain uses TRBV19 with TRBJ1-5, with D tentatively TRBD1 (6 bases). The length of the CDR3 is 16 residues. Germline-derived CDR1 and CDR2 are LNHDA and SQIVND (reference sequence). Between the trimmed V and J ends, which lost 9 bases and 5 bases, there was a span of 23 bases. This CDR3 reads CASPRAGGMKDQPQHF. The CDR3 nucleotides are TGTGCCAGCCCTCGGGCGGGGGGCATGAAGGATCAGCCCCAGCATTTT.

The chain employs TRBV6-1 and TRBJ1-6; TRBD1 is a possible D gene (6 bases). Per the germline V gene, CDR1 is MNHNS and CDR2 is SASEGT. The CDR3 length is 14 residues. V lost 0 bases and J lost 10, with 10 bases in between. This CDR3 is CASSEATGYSPLHF. As DNA, the CDR3 is TGTGCCAGCAGTGAAGCCACAGGGTACTCACCCCTCCACTTT.

The chain links TRBV27 to TRBJ1-2, with 8 bases lining up with TRBD1. From germline, CDR1 is MNHEY and CDR2 SMNVEV (reference sequence). The CDR3 runs to 13 residues. Trimming at V came to 3 bases and at J to 7 bases, leaving 4 bases not matched to a gene. The CDR3 loop reads CASSFGQGSGYTF. The CDR3 DNA sequence: TGTGCCAGCAGTTTCGGACAGGGATCTGGCTACACCTTC.

V is TRBV4-2 and J is TRBJ2-1; 14 bases match TRBD2. V was clipped by 0 bases and J by 0 bases; unmatched bases: 4. CDR3 length: 19 amino acids. CDR1 is LGHNA and CDR2 is YNFKEQ in the germline V gene. Written as DNA, the CDR3 is TGTGCCAGCAGCCAAGAAGGACTAGCGGGGGGCCTCTCCTACAATGAGCAGTTCTTC. This sequence encodes CASSQEGLAGGLSYNEQFF.

This chain links TRBV19 with TRBJ2-3; possibly TRBD1 for D (5 bases). Germline CDR1 reads LNHDA; CDR2 reads SQIVND (reference sequence). The CDR3 runs 17 residues. The V gene lost 5 bases and the J gene lost 2 bases, with 20 bases spanning the gap. DNA of the CDR3: TGTGCCAGTAGTCCCAGTCCACAGGAAGCCCACACAGATACGCAGTATTTT. Its protein is CASSPSPQEAHTDTQYF.

The J gene is TRBJ1-2, the V gene TRBV4-1; the D is unclear. The CDR3 is made up of 13 amino acids. CDR1 and CDR2 from the germline V gene are MGHRA and YSYEKL. The V gene lost 0 bases and the J gene lost 4 bases, with 6 bases spanning the gap. Written as DNA, the CDR3 is TGCGCCAGCAGCCAAGATCTACTCTATGGCTACACCTTC. Its translation is CASSQDLLYGYTF.

The genes are TRBV6-2 or TRBV6-3 and TRBJ2-7; weak D call: TRBD1 (6 bases). The CDR3 loop spans 12 amino acids. V was cut by 5 bases and J by 4 bases, with 9 bases left in between. CDR1 is MNHEY, CDR2 SVGEGT, per germline. The CDR3 DNA sequence: TGTGCCAGCAGTGACAGGTTTTACGAGCAGTACGTC. Translating gives CASSDRFYEQYV.

The V and J genes are TRBV19 and TRBJ2-4; a weak D match, TRBD2 (5 bases). The CDR3 is 20 residues long. Trimming removed 3 bases from V and 5 bases from J, with 29 bases in between. CDR1 is LNHDA and CDR2 is SQIVND in the germline V gene (reference sequence). CDR3 coding DNA: TGTGCCAGTAGTATGCTAGCAAGAGCCCAGGAGCGGCTCCGCGAAAACATTCAGTACTTC. Its protein product is CASSMLARAQERLRENIQYF.

The V and J genes are TRBV7-2 and TRBJ2-2; D gene unclear. Trimming removed 1 base from V and 4 bases from J, with 10 bases in between. CDR1 and CDR2 from the germline V gene are SGHTA and FQGNSA. This CDR3 is built from 15 residues. DNA for the CDR3: TGTGCCAGCAGCTTAGTCCCCGCAGGCACCGGGGAGCTGTTTTTT. Residues: CASSLVPAGTGELFF.

The gene calls are TRBV7-2 and TRBJ2-3; 8 nucleotides line up with TRBD2. Germline assignment: CDR1 SGHTA and CDR2 FQGNSA. The CDR3 runs to 16 residues. V shed 4 bases and J 4 bases; nucleotides not matched to a gene: 10. The CDR3 loop reads CASSSPLSGGPDTQYF. CDR3 in DNA: TGTGCCAGCAGCTCCCCCCTAAGCGGGGGCCCAGATACGCAGTATTTT.

This CDR3 reads CASSFQGTGPGNTIYF. The CDR3 nucleotides read TGTGCCAGCAGTTTTCAGGGTACTGGGCCTGGAAACACCATATATTTT. The chain recombines TRBV9 with TRBJ1-3; perhaps TRBD1 as D (5 bases). V lost 5 bases, J lost 2 bases, and 17 bases lay in between. The CDR3 totals 16 residues. The germline V gene encodes CDR1 SGDLS and CDR2 YYNGEE.

This clone showed up just once. The chain recombines TRBV7-2 with TRBJ1-1; 8 bases match TRBD1. Germline V lookup: CDR1 SGHTA, CDR2 FQGNSA. V lost 5 bases and J lost 2; bases outside the gene matches: 10. The CDR3 is made up of 16 amino acids. In DNA, the CDR3 is TGTGCCAGCAGCCTCCTATCGGACAGGGCCAACACTGAAGCTTTCTTT. It specifies CASSLLSDRANTEAFF.

This chain connects TRBV5-1 to TRBJ2-3, with 7 bases lining up with TRBD1. There are 15 residues in the CDR3. In germline, CDR1 is SGHRS, CDR2 YFSETQ. The trim removed 3 bases at V and 1 base at J, leaving 5 bases unmatched. Here the CDR3 DNA reads TGCGCCAGCAGCTCCGTCGGACAGGGCACAGATACGCAGTATTTT. Amino acid sequence: CASSSVGQGTDTQYF.

The rearrangement uses TRBV5-1 and TRBJ2-6; 7 bases align to TRBD2. The V gene end was trimmed by 2 bases and the J gene end by 0 bases; junction bases not matched to a gene: 8. This CDR3 has 18 residues. The germline V gene has CDR1 SGHRS and CDR2 YFSETQ. The CDR3: CASSLQAGGYSGANVLTF. The CDR3 DNA sequence: TGCGCCAGCAGCTTACAGGCCGGGGGGTACTCTGGGGCCAACGTCCTGACTTTC.

The genes are TRBV2 and TRBJ1-5; 7 nucleotides line up with TRBD1. Trimming cost V 6 bases and J 2 bases; bases outside gene matches: 4. The CDR3 is 14 residues long. Germline-derived CDR1 and CDR2 are SNHLY and FYNNEI. The CDR3 DNA follows: TGTGCCAGCAGAATAGGGGGCGGCAATCAGCCCCAGCATTTT. This translates into CASRIGGGNQPQHF.

The rearrangement links TRBV21-1 to TRBJ2-1; the table calls TRBD2, which could not be checked here. TRBV21-1 is deemed a pseudogene. This CDR3 is 17 amino acids long. Here the CDR3 DNA reads TGTGCCAGCAGCAAGGATGCGGGAGGGCCAGGATACAATGAGCAGTTCTTC. This gives the protein CASSKDAGGPGYNEQFF.

This rearrangement joins TRBV19 to TRBJ2-2; a weak D match, TRBD2 (6 bases). Germline CDR1 LNHDA, CDR2 SQIVND (reference sequence). The CDR3 consists of 14 residues. Trimming took off 5 bases at V and 7 bases at J, with 14 bases between the two ends. As DNA, the CDR3 is TGTGCCAGTAGTGCGACTAGTAAGGTCGGGGAGCTGTTTTTT. Its translation: CASSATSKVGELFF.

This clone was detected a few times. V usage is TRBV19 and J usage is TRBJ2-5, with TRBD1 matching 8 bases. With 7 bases clipped from V and 4 bases from J, the junction kept 5 bases outside the gene matches. Germline lookup yields CDR1 LNHDA and CDR2 SQIVND (reference sequence). The CDR3 extends over 13 amino acids. This CDR3 is CASKWTGSETQYF. In DNA form, the CDR3 reads TGTGCCAGTAAATGGACAGGGTCAGAGACCCAGTACTTC.

V and J are TRBV7-4 and TRBJ1-1; D is uncertain. Germline CDR1 and CDR2: SGHVT and SQSDAQ. The CDR3 is 15 amino acids. V shed 5 bases and J shed 1 base, with 14 bases lying between them. Here the CDR3 reads CASSARTDSNTEAFF. CDR3 sequence (DNA): TGTGCCAGCAGCGCTAGGACGGACTCGAACACTGAAGCTTTCTTT. Complete variable domain (other parts from reference TRBV7-4 and TRBJ1-1): GAGVSQSPRYKVAKRGRDVALRCDSISGHVTLYWYRQTLGQGSEVLTYSQSDAQRDKSGRPSGRFSAERPERSVSTLKIQRTEQGDSAVYLCASSARTDSNTEAFFGQGTRLTVV.